These T cell receptor beta chains were read from a single sample in a study of T cell responses to AZD1222 COVID-19 vaccine. The protocol was immunoSEQ multiplex PCR, while the TCRdb copy is restricted to in-frame clones and leaves out a portion. This sample has 150,000 or so clones, with 82% found just once. Sample: peripheral blood, taken on day 0 of MenACWY control vaccination. These receptor sequences come from an adult in good health. CDR3s include the opening cysteine and the closing phenylalanine or tryptophan. Fields, in order: J gene, D gene, V gene, clone size, CDR3 protein, CDR3 DNA. The D gene is left open where the match is weak. Rows give clone size only sometimes, using once, few, many, or a class for an expanded clone.

>TRBJ1-3|TRBD1|TRBV12-3/TRBV12-4|once
CANKQGAGNTIYF
TGTGCCAATAAACAGGGGGCTGGAAACACCATATATTTT
>TRBJ1-5|TRBD1|TRBV5-1|-
CASSLEGGAQPQHF
TGCGCCAGCAGCTTGGAAGGGGGCGCTCAGCCCCAGCATTTT
>TRBJ1-1|TRBD1|TRBV3-1/TRBV3-2|-
CASSQRMTGIGNTEAFF
TGTGCCAGCAGCCAGCGGATGACAGGGATCGGGAACACTGAAGCTTTCTTT
>TRBJ2-7|-|TRBV25-1|-
CASSESSYEQYF
TGTGCCAGCAGTGAAAGCTCCTACGAGCAGTACTTC
>TRBJ1-6|-|TRBV5-4|-
CASSLAGGDSPLHF
TGTGCCAGCAGCTTGGCGGGGGGGGATTCACCCCTCCACTTT
>TRBJ1-4|TRBD1|TRBV19|-
CASSSRQGTNEKLFF
TGTGCCAGTAGTTCCAGACAGGGAACTAATGAAAAACTGTTTTTT
>TRBJ1-4|-|TRBV7-8|-
CASSLVWSGRPHEKLFF
TGTGCCAGCAGCTTAGTGTGGTCAGGAAGGCCTCATGAAAAACTGTTTTTT
>TRBJ1-2|TRBD1|TRBV9|few
CASSDRQGFNYGYTF
TGTGCCAGCAGCGACCGACAGGGTTTTAACTATGGCTACACCTTC
>TRBJ2-5|TRBD1|TRBV25-1|-
CASSDPGQGKETQYF
TGTGCCAGCAGTGACCCTGGACAGGGGAAAGAGACCCAGTACTTC
>TRBJ2-5|TRBD2|TRBV10-1|once
CASSETSGDQETQYF
TGCGCCAGCAGTGAGACTAGCGGGGATCAAGAGACCCAGTACTTC
>TRBJ1-6|TRBD1|TRBV6-6|-
CASSRDRGGSPLHF
TGTGCCAGCAGTCGGGACAGGGGTGGTTCACCCCTCCACTTT
>TRBJ1-2|-|TRBV29-1|-
CSVGPGVGVNYGYTF
TGCAGCGTTGGCCCGGGGGTAGGAGTAAACTATGGCTACACCTTC
>TRBJ1-2|TRBD1|TRBV19|-
CASSRTGPSGGYTF
TGTGCCAGTAGCCGGACAGGGCCCAGTGGTGGCTACACCTTC
>TRBJ2-5|-|TRBV7-6|-
CASSFEGRFSPKETQYF
TGTGCCAGCAGCTTTGAAGGCCGCTTCAGCCCCAAAGAGACCCAGTACTTC
>TRBJ1-2|-|TRBV5-1|-
CASSLNTGLGHGYTF
TGCGCCAGCAGCTTAAACACAGGGCTAGGTCATGGCTACACCTTC
>TRBJ1-4|-|TRBV6-1|few
CASSEVLGEGEKLFF
TGTGCCAGCAGTGAAGTTTTAGGGGAGGGTGAAAAACTGTTTTTT
>TRBJ1-1|-|TRBV6-1|-
CASSEGMRTRAEAFF
TGTGCCAGCAGTGAAGGAATGCGCACGCGGGCTGAAGCTTTCTTT
>TRBJ1-1|-|TRBV27|-
CASRLIRVATEAFF
TGTGCCAGCAGGTTGATCAGGGTCGCCACTGAAGCTTTCTTT
>TRBJ1-2|-|TRBV5-1|-
CASSLEGRDVGYTF
TGCGCCAGCAGCTTAGAGGGCAGGGATGTTGGCTACACCTTC
>TRBJ2-5|TRBD1|TRBV5-1|few
CASSYPGQQETQYF
TGCGCCAGCAGCTACCCGGGACAGCAAGAGACCCAGTACTTC
>TRBJ1-2|TRBD1|TRBV19|once
CASSIVGTARGYTF
TGTGCCAGTAGTATAGTGGGGACAGCGAGGGGCTACACCTTC
>TRBJ1-1|-|TRBV18|-
CASSPLGQMNTEAFF
TGTGCCAGCTCACCTCTAGGACAGATGAACACTGAAGCTTTCTTT
>TRBJ1-4|-|TRBV3-1/TRBV3-2|-
CASSQYGGELFF
TGTGCCAGCAGCCAATATGGGGGGGAACTGTTTTTT
>TRBJ1-1|TRBD1|TRBV28|few
CASKNRGPMNTEAFF
TGTGCCAGCAAAAACAGGGGACCCATGAACACTGAAGCTTTCTTT
>TRBJ2-3|-|TRBV24-1|-
CATSEAGGYDTQYF
TGTGCCACCTCCGAGGCAGGGGGGTACGATACGCAGTATTTT
>TRBJ2-1|-|TRBV24-1|-
CATSERHRTGQFF
TGTGCCACCAGTGAAAGACACAGGACGGGGCAGTTCTTC
>TRBJ2-1|TRBD2|TRBV19|-
CASSTTLAGHYNEQFF
TGTGCCAGTAGTACCACCCTAGCGGGGCACTACAATGAGCAGTTCTTC
>TRBJ1-6|-|TRBV7-9|-
CASSLGSVDNSPLHF
TGTGCCAGCAGCTTAGGGTCAGTTGATAATTCACCCCTCCACTTT
>TRBJ2-1|-|TRBV3-1/TRBV3-2|-
CASSHSPNEQFF
TGTGCCAGCAGCCATAGTCCCAATGAGCAGTTCTTC
>TRBJ2-7|-|TRBV20-1|-
CSASRTYEQYF
TGCAGTGCTAGTCGTACGTACGAGCAGTACTTC
>TRBJ2-5|-|TRBV30|-
CAWSVRGAAETQYF
TGTGCCTGGAGTGTACGGGGGGCAGCGGAGACCCAGTACTTC
>TRBJ2-6|-|TRBV4-1|-
CASSRASSGANVLTF
TGCGCCAGCAGCCGAGCGAGCTCCGGGGCCAACGTCCTGACTTTC
>TRBJ1-1|-|TRBV12-5|-
CASAPQGNTEAFF
TGTGCTAGTGCCCCCCAGGGAAACACTGAAGCTTTCTTT
>TRBJ1-6|TRBD1|TRBV19|once
CASRDRISSYNSPLHF
TGTGCCAGCCGGGACAGGATTAGCTCCTATAATTCACCCCTCCACTTT
>TRBJ2-3|TRBD1|TRBV29-1|-
CSVGQVTQDTQYF
TGCAGCGTAGGACAGGTCACGCAAGATACGCAGTATTTT
>TRBJ1-1|-|TRBV2|few
CASSDGQGLMNTEAFF
TGTGCCAGCAGTGACGGGCAGGGCCTGATGAACACTGAAGCTTTCTTT
>TRBJ2-4|-|TRBV3-1/TRBV3-2|-
CASSQAGPNIQYF
TGTGCCAGCAGCCAAGCAGGGCCTAACATTCAGTACTTC
>TRBJ2-1|-|TRBV9|once
CASSPSDGRSYNEQFF
TGTGCCAGCAGCCCCTCGGACGGACGCTCCTACAATGAGCAGTTCTTC
>TRBJ2-5|-|TRBV12-5|-
CASGPVGGGLETQYF
TGTGCTAGTGGTCCTGTCGGCGGGGGCTTGGAGACCCAGTACTTC
>TRBJ1-6|TRBD1|TRBV2|-
CASRATGTGNSPLHF
TGTGCCAGCAGGGCCACGGGGACAGGGAATTCACCCCTCCACTTT
>TRBJ1-1|-|TRBV7-8|-
CASSSRVATEAFF
TGTGCCAGCAGCTCCAGGGTAGCGACTGAAGCTTTCTTT
>TRBJ1-3|TRBD1|TRBV3-1/TRBV3-2|-
CASSSDRATGNTIYF
TGTGCCAGCAGTTCAGACAGGGCTACGGGAAACACCATATATTTT
>TRBJ2-3|-|TRBV4-2|-
CASSPEAGGTGDTQYF
TGTGCCAGCAGCCCGGAGGCGGGGGGGACAGGAGATACGCAGTATTTT